These 22 T cell receptor beta chains share one sample of origin, sequenced in a study of blood T cell repertoires in COVID-19. The data were produced by immunoSEQ multiplex PCR, yet TCRdb's version contains in-frame clones alone and is incomplete. The table records about 180,000 clones, about 81% of them present only once. The sequenced material came from peripheral blood. These TCRs come from a woman of 80 years or more with COVID-19, enrolled during active disease.

The chain joins TRBV7-9 to TRBJ2-2, with D possibly being TRBD1 (7 bases). Trimming pared 5 bases from V and 6 bases from J, leaving 19 bases between. Germline V gene sequence: CDR1 SEHNR, CDR2 FQNEAQ (reference sequence). The CDR3 length is 16 residues. The CDR3 nucleotides are TGTGCCAGCAGCCCCCCGGGAGAGGGGGCCTCCGGGGAGCTGTTTTTT. Protein: CASSPPGEGASGELFF.

The J gene is TRBJ2-6, the V gene TRBV28; 7 nucleotides align to TRBD1. From germline, CDR1 is MDHEN and CDR2 SYDVKM. The CDR3 extends over 15 amino acids. V lost 6 bases to trimming and J lost 2 bases; unmatched junction nucleotides: 4. The chain's CDR3 is CASSRDRAGANVLTF. In DNA, the CDR3 is TGTGCCAGCAGCCGCGACAGGGCTGGGGCCAACGTCCTGACTTTC.

Written as DNA, the CDR3 is TGCGCCAGCAGCCAAAACCAACTAGCCGGGGAGCTGTTTTTT. Translation: CASSQNQLAGELFF. The rearrangement joins TRBV4-1 to TRBJ2-2, with D possibly TRBD2 on 5 matching bases. Trimming took 2 bases from V and 6 from J, leaving 10 bases between them. The CDR3 covers 14 residues. CDR1 is MGHRA and CDR2 is YSYEKL in the germline V gene.

This chain joins TRBV10-3 and TRBJ2-3, with TRBD1 matching over 8 bases. CDR3 size: 15 residues. CDR1 is ENHRY and CDR2 is SYGVKD in the germline V gene. Trimming cost V 5 bases and J 2 bases; bases outside gene matches: 6. The CDR3 DNA is TGTGCCATCAGTCTAGGACAGGGCCCCACAGATACGCAGTATTTT. Protein: CAISLGQGPTDTQYF.

The chain has TRBV20-1 and TRBJ2-5, with a weak D call TRBD2 (6 bases). The CDR3 is made up of 11 amino acids. V was clipped by 7 bases and J by 5 bases, with 11 bases between them. CDR1 is DFQATT and CDR2 is SNEGSKA in the germline V gene (reference sequence). The CDR3 region is CSVSGVETQYF. The DNA of the CDR3 is TGCAGTGTCTCGGGAGTGGAGACCCAGTACTTC.

The rearrangement links TRBV4-2 to TRBJ2-7; 8 bases map to TRBD1. Germline V gene sequence: CDR1 LGHNA, CDR2 YNFKEQ. Germline trimming cut 1 base from V and 0 bases from J; bases unmatched to any gene: 2. The CDR3 runs to 15 residues. The CDR3 loop is CASSQGTGGSYEQYF. CDR3 DNA: TGTGCCAGCAGCCAAGGTACAGGGGGCTCCTACGAGCAGTACTTC.

V and J are TRBV5-1 and TRBJ2-6; tentative D call: TRBD1 (5 bases). The CDR3 consists of 18 residues. Trimming stripped 0 bases from V and 7 bases from J, with 20 bases between. Per the germline V gene, CDR1 is SGHRS and CDR2 is YFSETQ. The chain's CDR3 is CASSLAGSWVSAANVLTF. The CDR3 bases are TGCGCCAGCAGCTTGGCAGGGTCTTGGGTCTCTGCTGCCAACGTCCTGACTTTC. Full variable domain (rest looked up from reference TRBV5-1 and TRBJ2-6): KAGVTQTPRYLIKTRGQQVTLSCSPISGHRSVSWYQQTPGQGLQFLFEYFSETQRNKGNFPGRFSGRQFSNSRSEMNVSTLELGDSALYLCASSLAGSWVSAANVLTFGAGSRLTVL.

The V gene is TRBV7-2, the J gene TRBJ2-7; 7 nucleotides agree with TRBD1. With 1 base clipped from V and 2 bases from J, the junction kept 5 bases outside the gene matches. From germline, CDR1 is SGHTA and CDR2 FQGNSA. The CDR3 spans 15 residues. Here the CDR3 DNA reads TGTGCCAGCAGCTTAGGACGGACAGGAACCTACGAGCAGTACTTC. Its translation is CASSLGRTGTYEQYF.

The V call is TRBV4-3, the J call TRBJ1-4, with D uncertain. CDR1 and CDR2 from the germline V gene are LGHNA and YSLEER. This CDR3 has 16 residues. The ends were cut back, 0 bases at V and 8 bases at J, with 16 bases in the middle. The CDR3, as DNA: TGCGCCAGCAGCCAAGATCCGCGATCTTCCGGGGAAAAACTGTTTTTT. Translation gives CASSQDPRSSGEKLFF.

This rearrangement joins TRBV12-3 or TRBV12-4 to TRBJ1-1, with D possibly being TRBD1 (5 bases). The V end was cut by 4 bases, the J end by 6 bases, with 9 bases between. The CDR3 totals 12 residues. CDR3 sequence (DNA): TGTGCCAGCAGTTCCAGGGAAGCTGAAGCTTTCTTT. Amino acids: CASSSREAEAFF.

In regard to this clone: Other DNA sequences from this sample encode an identical CDR3 as well. V is TRBV6-1 and J is TRBJ1-2; D is undetermined. CDR1 and CDR2 from the germline V gene are MNHNS and SASEGT. V was cut by 0 bases and J by 7 bases, with 9 bases left in between. The length of the CDR3 is 13 residues. This chain's CDR3 is CASSEALRGGYTF. The DNA for the CDR3 is TGTGCCAGCAGTGAAGCGCTCCGAGGTGGCTACACCTTC.

The chain uses TRBV4-2 and TRBJ1-6; 9 positions agree with TRBD1. Germline V gene sequence: CDR1 LGHNA, CDR2 YNFKEQ. The V segment lost 6 bases and the J segment 7 bases; nucleotides outside the gene matches: 4. This CDR3 region has 14 residues. For the CDR3, the DNA is TGTGCCAGCAGATGGGGGACAGGGAATTCACCCCTCCACTTT. Translated: CASRWGTGNSPLHF.

With regard to this clone: An end of the junction does not agree with germline; a read error may underlie this. The chain links TRBV7-7 to TRBJ2-1; D could derive from TRBD1 or TRBD2 (6 bases each). The CDR3 extends over 17 amino acids. Germline V lookup: CDR1 SSHAT, CDR2 FNYEAQ (reference sequence). The CDR3 DNA is TGTGCTAGCAGCTTAGGGGGACGGCGGGATTCCTACAATGAGCAGTTCTTC. Its translation: CASSLGGRRDSYNEQFF.

This clone has only one observation. The chain recombines TRBV4-3 with TRBJ2-5; 13 positions agree with TRBD2. With V trimmed by 0 bases and J by 0 bases, 16 bases remained unmatched. The CDR3 length is 22 residues. Germline loops: CDR1 LGHNA, CDR2 YSLEER. This chain's CDR3 is CASSQDLPSQLAGGQYQETQYF. As DNA, the CDR3 is TGCGCCAGCAGCCAAGATCTCCCCTCCCAACTAGCGGGGGGGCAGTACCAAGAGACCCAGTACTTC.

The V call is TRBV2, the J call TRBJ2-7, with D possibly matching TRBD1 (5 bases). The CDR3 sequence is 11 residues long. Per germline, CDR1 SNHLY and CDR2 FYNNEI. The V end was cut by 5 bases, the J end by 4 bases, with 6 bases between. The CDR3 protein is CASSSGYEQYF. CDR3 sequence (DNA): TGTGCCAGCAGTTCAGGGTACGAGCAGTACTTC.

V gene TRBV29-1 combines with J gene TRBJ1-1; no reliable D call. CDR3 size: 13 residues. Trimming cost V 5 bases and J 0 bases, with 10 bases left between them. CDR1 SQVTM and CDR2 ANQGSEA come from the germline V gene. The CDR3 DNA sequence: TGCAGCGTTTCCCAGACAATGAACACTGAAGCTTTCTTT. It codes for CSVSQTMNTEAFF.

This clone was recorded many times. The V and J genes are TRBV19 and TRBJ1-2; unclear D gene. CDR1 and CDR2 (germline): LNHDA, SQIVND (reference sequence). The CDR3 spans 17 residues. Trimming removed 5 bases from V and 5 bases from J, with 24 bases in between. The CDR3 DNA is TGTGCCAGTAGTCCTCGGGGAGGACCCACCACACCTTATGGCTACACCTTC. Protein: CASSPRGGPTTPYGYTF.

The J gene is TRBJ2-7, the V gene TRBV27; 8 bases align to TRBD2. This CDR3 has 15 amino acids. Trimming at V came to 5 bases and at J to 0 bases, leaving 6 bases not matched to a gene. Germline loops: CDR1 MNHEY, CDR2 SMNVEV (reference sequence). This chain's CDR3 is CASSVGLAYSYEQYF. The CDR3 nucleotides read TGTGCCAGCAGTGTAGGACTAGCTTACTCCTACGAGCAGTACTTC.

For this clone: The junction departs from the called germline gene at one end, perhaps through a read error. DNA for the CDR3: TGTGCCAGCAGCCAAGATAGGCTTGCGGGGGCCAAAGGGGACTTC. Its translation: CASSQDRLAGAKGDF. The chain links TRBV3-1 (or the pseudogene TRBV3-2) to TRBJ2-5; D is possibly TRBD2 (7 bases). Germline V gene sequence: CDR1 LGHDT, CDR2 YNNKEL (reference sequence). The CDR3 extends over 15 amino acids.

The chain recombines TRBV5-1 with TRBJ2-6; TRBD2 agrees at 7 bases. CDR3 length equals 17 residues. Germline CDR1 is SGHRS and CDR2 is YFSETQ. V was pared by 3 bases and J by 0 bases, with 6 bases of the junction left unmatched. The DNA for the CDR3 is TGCGCCAGCAGCTGGTCCGGGGGGAGCTCTGGGGCCAACGTCCTGACTTTC. This translates into CASSWSGGSSGANVLTF.

V and J are TRBV19 and TRBJ1-5; no reliable D call. With 4 bases removed from V and 0 bases from J, the gap between germline ends came to 22 bases. The CDR3 runs to 19 residues. Germline V gives CDR1 LNHDA, CDR2 SQIVND (reference sequence). The CDR3 DNA sequence: TGTGCCAGTAGTACCCCTCATGGGCATCGGTCCTATAGCAATCAGCCCCAGCATTTT. Residues: CASSTPHGHRSYSNQPQHF.

The rearrangement uses TRBV2 and TRBJ2-1, with TRBD2 identical over 8 bases. The CDR3 extends over 15 amino acids. With 4 bases clipped from V and 2 bases from J, the junction kept 4 bases outside the gene matches. Germline V gene data show CDR1 as SNHLY and CDR2 as FYNNEI. CDR3: CASSAGGAPYNEQFF. The CDR3 DNA reads TGTGCCAGCAGTGCCGGGGGGGCCCCCTACAATGAGCAGTTCTTC.